A single sample is the source of the 8 T cell receptor beta chains below, sequenced in a study of T cells in women clearing cervical HPV infection. Method: immunoSEQ multiplex PCR; TCRdb's copy keeps in-frame clones and lacks some. In all, the sample yields 20,000 to 30,000 clones. The specimen was blood buffy coat. Every receptor here comes from a woman between 18 and 69 years old with a cervical HPV16 infection that either progressed to CIN3+ or cleared (not recorded which).

Turning to this clone: The CDR3 is cut off 3 residues early in the read; its end comes from the germline J gene. The chain has TRBV5-4 and TRBJ2-7, with 9 bases fitting TRBD1. In germline, CDR1 is SGHNT, CDR2 YYREEE (reference sequence). CDR3 length equals 13 residues. V was pared by 4 bases and J by 3 bases, with 2 bases of the junction left unmatched. The CDR3 sequence: CASSRQGVYEQYF. The CDR3 DNA, read in part, is TGTGCCAGCAGCCGACAGGGGGTCTACGAG.

A remark on this clone: Read sequence stops 3 residues before the CDR3 end, and the germline J gene provides the missing end. V and J are TRBV5-1 and TRBJ2-2; 8 nucleotides line up with TRBD2. V was pared by 5 bases and J by 7 bases, with 10 bases of the junction left unmatched. Germline lookup yields CDR1 SGHRS and CDR2 YFSETQ. The CDR3 totals 15 residues. CDR3 protein: CASRRSGRGDGELFF. CDR3 bases read: TGCGCCAGCAGACGAAGCGGGAGAGGGGACGGGGAG.

Points on this clone: The read ends 3 residues before the CDR3 terminus; that terminus is restored from the germline J gene. This chain joins TRBV5-1 and TRBJ1-5; D is unresolved. V lost 0 bases and J 7 bases, leaving 14 bases between the germline ends. Germline CDR1 and CDR2: SGHRS and YFSETQ. CDR3 length equals 15 residues. CDR3 amino acids: CASSLAGNPGQPQHF. CDR3 bases read: TGCGCCAGCAGCTTGGCCGGAAACCCGGGGCAGCCC.

As concerns this clone: With the read ending 3 residues before the CDR3 end, the germline J gene is used to fill in that end. V is TRBV20-1 and J is TRBJ2-3; D may be TRBD2 (5 bases). The CDR3 is 14 amino acids. V was pared by 0 bases and J by 4 bases, with 11 bases between. CDR1 DFQATT and CDR2 SNEGSKA come from the germline V gene (reference sequence). CDR3 residues: CSARDSASADTQYF. The sequenced part of the CDR3 DNA is TGCAGTGCTAGAGATAGCGCAAGCGCAGATACG.

For this clone: The read finishes 3 residues shy of the CDR3 end, and the germline J gene is used to complete it. This sample includes further DNA sequences coding for the same CDR3. The rearrangement uses TRBV6-2 or TRBV6-3 and TRBJ2-7; 7 positions match TRBD1. After removal of 2 bases from V and 0 bases from J, the junction contained 7 bases not matched to a gene. In germline, CDR1 is MNHEY, CDR2 SVGEGT. This CDR3 spans 16 amino acids. The CDR3 sequence is CASSYGTGAPSYEQYF. The CDR3 bases that were read are TGTGCCAGCAGTTACGGTACAGGGGCCCCCTCCTACGAG.

About this clone: The read terminates 3 residues before the CDR3 end, so the remaining end is supplied by the germline J gene. The chain joins TRBV5-5 to TRBJ2-7; 11 bases fit TRBD1. Germline V CDR1 and CDR2: SGHKS, YYEKEE (reference sequence). The trim removed 0 bases at V and 5 bases at J, leaving 4 bases unmatched. This CDR3 has 15 amino acids. CDR3 DNA (partial): TGTGCCAGCAGCTTGGGTGGGACAGGGGGGGACGAG. Translated, it gives CASSLGGTGGDE. Given in full, the CDR3 is CASSLGGTGGDEQYF.

A note on this clone: The read ends 3 residues shy of where the CDR3 ends; the end is completed using the germline J gene. The chain uses TRBV19 and TRBJ2-3, with 7 positions matching TRBD2. The trim removed 3 bases at V and 6 bases at J, leaving 9 bases unmatched. The CDR3 contains 15 residues. Germline V gene sequence: CDR1 LNHDA, CDR2 SQIVND (reference sequence). CDR3 DNA (partial): TGTGCCAGTAGTATGCGGACTAGGTCAGGGGATACG. It specifies CASSMRTRSGDT. The complete CDR3 protein is CASSMRTRSGDTQYF.

Details on this clone: The DNA ends 3 residues before the CDR3 does, and the rest of the CDR3 is filled in from the germline J gene. The chain links TRBV11-3 to TRBJ2-3, with D uncertain. The CDR3 totals 13 residues. Germline loops: CDR1 SGHNT, CDR2 YENEEA. Trimming took 5 bases from V and 5 from J, leaving 11 bases between them. The CDR3 DNA, read in part, is TGTGCCAGCAGCCCCCCGTCGGGAGATACG. It encodes CASSPPSGDT. The full CDR3 is CASSPPSGDTQYF. Full variable domain (outside the CDR3, taken from reference TRBV11-3 and TRBJ2-3): EAGVVQSPRYKIIEKKQPVAFWCNPISGHNTLYWYLQNLGQGPELLIRYENEEAVDDSQLPKDRFSAERLKGVDSTLKIQPAELGDSAVYLCASSPPSGDTQYFGPGTRLTVL.